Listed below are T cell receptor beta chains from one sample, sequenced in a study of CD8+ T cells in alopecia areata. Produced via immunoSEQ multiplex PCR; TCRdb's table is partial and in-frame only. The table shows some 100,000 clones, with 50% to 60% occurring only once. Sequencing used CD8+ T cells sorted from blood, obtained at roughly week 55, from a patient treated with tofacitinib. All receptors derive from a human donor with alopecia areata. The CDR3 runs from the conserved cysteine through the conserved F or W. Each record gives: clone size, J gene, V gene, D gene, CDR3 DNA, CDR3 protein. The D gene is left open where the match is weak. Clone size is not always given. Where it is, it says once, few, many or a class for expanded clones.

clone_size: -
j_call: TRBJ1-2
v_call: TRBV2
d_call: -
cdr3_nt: TGTGCCAGCAGCCTTCGGGGAATCTCCATCTATGGCTACACCTTC
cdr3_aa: CASSLRGISIYGYTF

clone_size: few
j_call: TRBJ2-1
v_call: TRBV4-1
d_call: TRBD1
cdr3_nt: TGCGCCAGCAGGGACAGGTACAATGAGCAGTTCTTC
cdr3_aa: CASRDRYNEQFF

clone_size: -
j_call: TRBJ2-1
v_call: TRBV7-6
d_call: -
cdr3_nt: TGTGCCAGCAGCCGTATAGACAATGAGCAGTTCTTC
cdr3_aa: CASSRIDNEQFF

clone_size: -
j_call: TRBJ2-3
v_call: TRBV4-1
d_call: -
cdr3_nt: TGCGCCAGCAGCCCAAGAACCGGGCTCAGGGATGTACCAGATACGCAGTATTTT
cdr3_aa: CASSPRTGLRDVPDTQYF

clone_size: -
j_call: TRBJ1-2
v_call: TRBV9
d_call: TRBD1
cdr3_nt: TGTGCCAGCAGCGCAAATAAGTTGGCAGGGGGCTATGGCTACACCTTC
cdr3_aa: CASSANKLAGGYGYTF

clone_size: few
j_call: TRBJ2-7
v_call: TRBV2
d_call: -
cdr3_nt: TGTGCCAGCAGGGACGGGGTCTACGAGCAGTACTTC
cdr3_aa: CASRDGVYEQYF

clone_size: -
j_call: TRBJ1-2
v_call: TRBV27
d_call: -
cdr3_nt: TGTGCCAGCAGTCAGGACCTAGGACTGAATTACTATGGCTACACCTTC
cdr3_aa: CASSQDLGLNYYGYTF

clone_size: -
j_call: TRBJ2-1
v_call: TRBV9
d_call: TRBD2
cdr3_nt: TGTGCCAGCAAGGGTGGGGAAGCGGGGTACAATGAGCAGTTCTTC
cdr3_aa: CASKGGEAGYNEQFF

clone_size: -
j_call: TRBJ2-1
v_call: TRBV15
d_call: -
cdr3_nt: TGTGCCACCAATAGCTTCGAGTCCCGAAGGGAGCAGTTCTTC
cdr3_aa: CATNSFESRREQFF

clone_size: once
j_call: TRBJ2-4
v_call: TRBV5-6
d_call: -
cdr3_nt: TGTGCCAGCAGCTTCCGATTCTCTCTAGCCAAAAACATTCAGTACTTC
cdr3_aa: CASSFRFSLAKNIQYF

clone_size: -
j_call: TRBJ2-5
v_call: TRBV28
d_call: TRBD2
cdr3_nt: TGTGCCAGTAGAGACCGGGGGGAGCCCCAAGAGACCCAGTACTTC
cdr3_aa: CASRDRGEPQETQYF

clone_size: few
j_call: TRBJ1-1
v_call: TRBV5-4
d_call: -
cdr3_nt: TGTGCCAGCAGCTTGCGGCGGAACACTGAAGCTTTCTTT
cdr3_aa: CASSLRRNTEAFF

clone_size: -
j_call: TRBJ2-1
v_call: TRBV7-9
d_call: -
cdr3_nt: TGTGCCAGCAGCTTAGGGTGGCCAGCCGGCCAGTTCTTC
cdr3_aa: CASSLGWPAGQFF

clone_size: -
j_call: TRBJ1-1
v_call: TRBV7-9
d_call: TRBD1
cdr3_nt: TGTGCCAGCAGCCACCCCGACAGGGAAGCTGAGGCTTTCTTT
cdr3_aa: CASSHPDREAEAFF

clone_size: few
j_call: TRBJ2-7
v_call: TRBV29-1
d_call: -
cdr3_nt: TGCAGCGTTGAGGGCAGGGGTTACGAGCAGTACTTC
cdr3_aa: CSVEGRGYEQYF

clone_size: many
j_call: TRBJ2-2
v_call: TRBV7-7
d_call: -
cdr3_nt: TGTGCCAGCAGCTCCACACATCCGGACGGGGAGCTGTTTTTT
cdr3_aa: CASSSTHPDGELFF

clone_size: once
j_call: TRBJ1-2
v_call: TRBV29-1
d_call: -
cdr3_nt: TGCAGCGTTTGGCCCTCCGGGACGCACCCAGACAGGCCCGTAAGTGGCTACACCTTC
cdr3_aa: CSVWPSGTHPDRPVSGYTF

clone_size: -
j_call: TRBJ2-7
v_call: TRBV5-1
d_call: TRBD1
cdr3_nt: TGCGCCAGCAGCTTGGACAGGGGGGCGCAGCGGCACTTC
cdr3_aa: CASSLDRGAQRHF

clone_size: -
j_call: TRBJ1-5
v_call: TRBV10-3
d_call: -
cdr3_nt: TGTGCCACCACCTCGACCACGGGTCAGCCCCAGCATTTT
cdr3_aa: CATTSTTGQPQHF

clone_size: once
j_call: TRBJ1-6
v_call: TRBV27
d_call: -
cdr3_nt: TGTGCCAGCAGTTTATCGAGTAATTCACCCCTCCACTTT
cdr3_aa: CASSLSSNSPLHF

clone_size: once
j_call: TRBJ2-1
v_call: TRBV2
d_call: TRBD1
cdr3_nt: TGTGCCAGCAGTGGACAGGGGATCGGCTACAATGAGCAGTTCTTC
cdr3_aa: CASSGQGIGYNEQFF

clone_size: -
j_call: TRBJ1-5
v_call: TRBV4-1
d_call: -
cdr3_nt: TGCGCCAGCAGCCAATACAGGGCTGGCAATCAGCCCCAGCATTTT
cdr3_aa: CASSQYRAGNQPQHF

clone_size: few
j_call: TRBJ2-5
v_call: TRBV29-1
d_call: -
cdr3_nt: TGCAGCGTTGATTCAAAAACCGAAGAGACCCAGTACTTC
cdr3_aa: CSVDSKTEETQYF

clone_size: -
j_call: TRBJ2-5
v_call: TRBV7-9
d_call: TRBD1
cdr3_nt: TGTGCCAGCAGCGTAACAGGGGAAGAGACCCAGTACTTC
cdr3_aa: CASSVTGEETQYF

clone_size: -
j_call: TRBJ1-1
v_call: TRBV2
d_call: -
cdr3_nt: TGTGCCAGCATCCCGGGCCCTGGGAGGGGAGAAGCTTTCTTT
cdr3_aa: CASIPGPGRGEAFF

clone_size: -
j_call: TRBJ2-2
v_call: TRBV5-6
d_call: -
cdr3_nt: TGTGCCAGCAGCTCACAGGGAACCGGGGAGCTGTTTTTT
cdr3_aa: CASSSQGTGELFF

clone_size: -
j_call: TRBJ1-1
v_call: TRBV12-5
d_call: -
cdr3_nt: TGTGCTAGTGGTTTGACGGGGGGATCCACTGAAGCTTTCTTT
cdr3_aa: CASGLTGGSTEAFF

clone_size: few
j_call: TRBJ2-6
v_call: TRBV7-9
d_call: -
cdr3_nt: TGTGCCAGCAGCTCCGTCGGGACCCGAGGGGCCAACGTCCTGACTTTC
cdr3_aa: CASSSVGTRGANVLTF

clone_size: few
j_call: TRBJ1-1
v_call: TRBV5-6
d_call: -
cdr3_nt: TGTGCCAGCAGCTTGGGTGGATTAGCTTTCTTT
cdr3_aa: CASSLGGLAFF

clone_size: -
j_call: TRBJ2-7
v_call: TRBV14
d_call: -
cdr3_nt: TGTGCCAGCAGCCAATGGACCTACGAGCAGTACTTC
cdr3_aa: CASSQWTYEQYF

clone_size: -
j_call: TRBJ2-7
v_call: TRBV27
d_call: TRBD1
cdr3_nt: TGTGCCAGCAGTACCCGGACAGGGAGGTACGAGCAGTACTTC
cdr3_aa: CASSTRTGRYEQYF

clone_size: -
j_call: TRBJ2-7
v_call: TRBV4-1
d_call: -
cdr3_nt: TGCGCCAGCAGCCAAGATGACAGGAGCTCCTACGAGCAGTACTTC
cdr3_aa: CASSQDDRSSYEQYF

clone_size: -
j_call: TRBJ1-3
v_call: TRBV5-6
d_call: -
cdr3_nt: TGTGCCAGCAGCTTTGGAAACACCATATATTTT
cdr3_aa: CASSFGNTIYF

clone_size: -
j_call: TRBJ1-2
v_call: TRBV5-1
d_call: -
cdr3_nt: TGCGCCAGCAGCTCGAACCCCACAGGACACTATGGCTACACCTTC
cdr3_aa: CASSSNPTGHYGYTF

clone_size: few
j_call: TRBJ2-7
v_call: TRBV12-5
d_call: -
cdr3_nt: TGTGCTAGTGGTTTTTCGTGGCAATTGTCCTACGAGCAGTACTTC
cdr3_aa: CASGFSWQLSYEQYF

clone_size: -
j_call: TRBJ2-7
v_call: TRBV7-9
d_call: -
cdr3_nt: TGTGCCAGCAGCCCCCCCCACCGCTACGAGCAGTACTTC
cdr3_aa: CASSPPHRYEQYF

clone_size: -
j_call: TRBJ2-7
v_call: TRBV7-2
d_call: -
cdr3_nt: TGTGCCAGCACGGGACCTCAATGGTACGAGCAGTACTTC
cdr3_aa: CASTGPQWYEQYF

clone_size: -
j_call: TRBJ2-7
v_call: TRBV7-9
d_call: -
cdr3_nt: TGTGCCAGCAGCCCAGCCATCCACGAGCAGTACTTC
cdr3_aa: CASSPAIHEQYF

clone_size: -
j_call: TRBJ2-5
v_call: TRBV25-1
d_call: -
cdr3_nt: TGTGCCAGCAGTGCTAATATACAAGAGACCCAGTACTTC
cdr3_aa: CASSANIQETQYF

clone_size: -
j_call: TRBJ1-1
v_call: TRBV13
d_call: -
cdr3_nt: TGTGCCAGCAGCTTATCCCCGGATGGGGAAGCTTTCTTT
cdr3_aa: CASSLSPDGEAFF

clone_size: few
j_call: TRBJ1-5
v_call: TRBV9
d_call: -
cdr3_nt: TGTGCCAGCACCCCCGATGGGGAGGGTAATCAGCCCCAGCATTTT
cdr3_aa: CASTPDGEGNQPQHF

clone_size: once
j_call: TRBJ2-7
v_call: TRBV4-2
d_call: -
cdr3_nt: TGTGCCAGCAGCCAAGCCGCGGACACCCTCTCCTACGAGCAGTACTTC
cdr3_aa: CASSQAADTLSYEQYF

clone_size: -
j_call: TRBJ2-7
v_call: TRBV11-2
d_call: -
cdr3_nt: TGTGCCAGCAGCTCGCCCTACGAGCAGTACTTC
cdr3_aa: CASSSPYEQYF

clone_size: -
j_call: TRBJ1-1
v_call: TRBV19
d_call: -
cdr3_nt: TGTGCCAGTAGTAGCATGGGGAACACTGAAGCTTTCTTT
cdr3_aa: CASSSMGNTEAFF

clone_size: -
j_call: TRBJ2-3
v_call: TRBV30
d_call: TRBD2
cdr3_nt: TGTGCCTGGAGCCTTGGTGGACTAGCGGGAGCGGGAGGGTATTTT
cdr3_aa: CAWSLGGLAGAGGYF

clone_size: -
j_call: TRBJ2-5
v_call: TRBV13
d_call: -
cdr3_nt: TGTGCCAGCAGCTTACGGACTCGGGAGACCCAGTACTTC
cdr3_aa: CASSLRTRETQYF

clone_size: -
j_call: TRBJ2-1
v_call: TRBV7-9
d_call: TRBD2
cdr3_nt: TGTGCCAGCAGCGCAACTAGCGGGGGGCGGAATGAGCAGTTCTTC
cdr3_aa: CASSATSGGRNEQFF

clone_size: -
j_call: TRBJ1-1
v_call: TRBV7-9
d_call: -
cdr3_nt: TGTGCCAGCAGCGGGGACATGCTAAGGGATGAAGCTTTCTTT
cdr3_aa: CASSGDMLRDEAFF